This T cell receptor beta chain was captured in a study of response to subunit inactivated influenza vaccine. This clonotype was counted at least ten times. The antigen is not known. Overall study results and limits: Researchers suggested that each seasonal influenza vaccination recruits few new T cells.

The trim removed 7 bases at V and 6 bases at J, leaving 7 bases unmatched. The CDR3 is 14 amino acids. TCRdb ran MiXCR on the RT-PCR reads and lists one entry per CDR3 protein. Of hundreds of thousands of distinct CDR3 sequences listed, around 13% are singletons. This sequence originates from a man aged 45-65 years who received an inactivated influenza vaccine. The starting material was PBMCs from blood, obtained around two weeks before vaccination. The chain couples TRBV12-3 or TRBV12-4 to TRBJ2-1; 9 bases line up with TRBD2. DNA for the CDR3: TGTGCCAGCACCCCGGGACTAGCACTCAATGAGCAGTTCTTC. Translation gives CASTPGLALNEQFF.